The 31 T cell receptor beta chains in this list originate from one sample, sequenced in a study of blood T cell repertoires in COVID-19. Produced via immunoSEQ multiplex PCR; TCRdb's table is partial and in-frame only. In the table there are some 400,000 clones, roughly 80% of which are singletons. The material sequenced was peripheral blood. The receptor source for this set is a human donor with acute or convalescent COVID-19. The donor label of this sample is uncertain.

The chain couples TRBV12-2 to TRBJ1-1; the table's D call, TRBD1, has no DNA check behind it. TRBV12-2 is recorded as a pseudogene. This CDR3 is 14 amino acids long. Here the CDR3 reads CASRKGQKNTEAFF. The CDR3 DNA reads TGTGCAAGTCGCAAGGGACAGAAGAACACTGAAGCTTTCTTT.

The rearrangement uses TRBV5-8 and TRBJ1-1, with a tentative D call TRBD1 (5 bases). The V end was cut by 8 bases, the J end by 5 bases, with 28 bases between. Germline-derived CDR1 and CDR2 are SGHTS and YDEGEE. The CDR3 is 17 residues long. Here the CDR3 reads CARRAYRLGGSETEAFF. DNA for the CDR3: TGTGCCAGGAGGGCCTATAGGTTGGGGGGAAGTGAGACTGAAGCTTTCTTT.

V is TRBV12-3 or TRBV12-4 and J is TRBJ2-7; possible D gene TRBD1, 6 bases. The CDR3 contains 12 residues. Between the trimmed V and J ends, which lost 3 bases and 9 bases, there was a span of 12 bases. CDR3 residues: CASSFPDSRQYF. Written as DNA, the CDR3 is TGTGCCAGCAGTTTTCCGGACAGTCGGCAGTACTTC.

This clone turned up a few times. A read error may produce the germline difference seen at one junction end. The V call is TRBV7-8, the J call TRBJ2-7, with a possible D match to TRBD1 (6 bases). The CDR3 is 13 amino acids. Germline CDR1 reads SGHVS; CDR2 reads FQNEAQ. The CDR3 nucleotides read TGTGCCAGCAGCTTAGCGGGGGCCCTCCAAAGTAACTTC. Protein sequence: CASSLAGALQSNF.

The CDR3 DNA is TGTGCCAGCAGCATCACAGGGGGTTCCAAAAACATTCAGTACTTC. This gives the protein CASSITGGSKNIQYF. This chain connects TRBV5-4 to TRBJ2-4; 8 bases are shared with TRBD1. Germline V gene sequence: CDR1 SGHNT, CDR2 YYREEE (reference sequence). The V and J ends lost 4 bases and 2 bases, in that order; junction bases with no gene match: 5. This CDR3 contains 15 residues.

The chain joins TRBV5-4 to TRBJ2-7; 7 bases line up with TRBD2. CDR3 length: 15 residues. The germline gives CDR1 SGHNT, CDR2 YYREEE (reference sequence). V was clipped by 1 base and J by 3 bases; unmatched bases: 7. Here the CDR3 DNA reads TGTGCCAGCAGCTTGTCTCCGGGAGGCCTCTACGAGCAGTACTTC. This gives the protein CASSLSPGGLYEQYF.

This sequence joins TRBV7-9 and TRBJ2-3; no firm D call. Germline V gene data show CDR1 as SEHNR and CDR2 as FQNEAQ (reference sequence). This CDR3 has 14 amino acids. The V end was cut by 2 bases, the J end by 1 base, with 7 bases between. CDR3 nucleotide sequence: TGTGCCAGCAGCTTATTAAGCGGCACAGATACGCAGTATTTT. It is translated as CASSLLSGTDTQYF.

The chain has TRBV28 and TRBJ1-6; no clear D gene. Germline-derived CDR1 and CDR2 are MDHEN and SYDVKM. CDR3 length equals 12 residues. V was cut by 6 bases and J by 8 bases, with 8 bases left in between. This chain's CDR3 is CASSLPYSPLHF. The DNA of the CDR3 is TGTGCCAGCAGCTTACCCTATTCACCCCTCCACTTT. Variable domain in full (rest from reference TRBV28 and TRBJ1-6): DVKVTQSSRYLVKRTGEKVFLECVQDMDHENMFWYRQDPGLGLRLIYFSYDVKMKEKGDIPEGYSVSREKKERFSLILESASTNQTSMYLCASSLPYSPLHFGNGTRLTVT.

Concerning this clone itself: The sample carries other DNA sequences with the same CDR3. The gene calls are TRBV7-2 and TRBJ1-1; 7 bases map to TRBD1. CDR3 length equals 16 residues. CDR1 SGHTA and CDR2 FQGNSA come from the germline V gene. Trimming took 3 bases from V and 0 from J; bases not matched to a gene: 7. The CDR3 nucleotides read TGTGCCAGCAGCTTTGCGGGACAGAGCTTGAACACTGAAGCTTTCTTT. Its protein is CASSFAGQSLNTEAFF. Combining the CDR3 with reference TRBV7-2 and TRBJ1-1 gives the whole variable domain GAGVSQSPSNKVTEKGKDVELRCDPISGHTALYWYRQSLGQGLEFLIYFQGNSAPDKSGLPSDRFSAERTGGSVSTLTIQRTQQEDSAVYLCASSFAGQSLNTEAFFGQGTRLTVV.

In its sample, this clone was seen a few times. J is TRBJ1-1 and V is TRBV3-1 (or the pseudogene TRBV3-2); the match to TRBD1 covers 7 bases. The CDR3 covers 15 residues. The germline CDR1 and CDR2 sequences are LGHDT and YNNKEL (reference sequence). J lost 5 bases, V lost 6 bases, and 12 bases had no gene match. CDR3 in DNA: TGTGCCAGCAGACCAGGGGGAGCGAGAGGGACTGAAGCTTTCTTT. Encoded protein: CASRPGGARGTEAFF.

V and J are TRBV7-9 and TRBJ1-4, with TRBD1 matching 7 bases. This CDR3 comprises 12 residues. Germline values: CDR1 SEHNR, CDR2 FQNEAQ (reference sequence). Trimming at V came to 5 bases and at J to 14 bases, leaving 8 bases not matched to a gene. The CDR3 protein is CASSPGGSLLFF. CDR3 nucleotides: TGTGCCAGCAGCCCAGGGGGGAGTTTGCTGTTTTTT.

The chain has TRBV2 and TRBJ2-7; D perhaps matches TRBD2 (5 bases). The germline V gene has CDR1 SNHLY and CDR2 FYNNEI. CDR3 size: 16 residues. V gave up 5 bases and J gave up 1 base, with 18 bases separating them. The CDR3 sequence: CASSSRPGGSSYEQYF. The DNA of the CDR3 is TGTGCCAGCAGTTCCCGCCCCGGTGGGAGTTCCTACGAGCAGTACTTC.

The genes are TRBV7-2 and TRBJ1-1; no clear D. The CDR3 extends over 13 amino acids. Germline CDR1 is SGHTA and CDR2 is FQGNSA. Trimming took 5 bases from V and 3 from J, leaving 10 bases between them. CDR3 region: CASSLVRYTEAFF. DNA for the CDR3: TGTGCCAGCAGCCTAGTACGGTACACTGAAGCTTTCTTT.

This chain joins TRBV27 and TRBJ1-1, with 9 nucleotides matching TRBD1. CDR1 is MNHEY, CDR2 SMNVEV, per germline (reference sequence). This CDR3 contains 15 residues. The V and J ends lost 5 bases and 0 bases, in that order; junction bases with no gene match: 4. CDR3 DNA sequence: TGTGCCAGCAGTCCTGACAGGGGGGTGAACACTGAAGCTTTCTTT. Amino acid sequence: CASSPDRGVNTEAFF.

In DNA, the CDR3 is TGCGCCAGCAGCCGGGACGAGACGGACAGGGCTGGAAACACCATATATTTT. Protein product: CASSRDETDRAGNTIYF. The chain links TRBV4-1 to TRBJ1-3, with 8 bases that match TRBD1. Germline loops: CDR1 MGHRA, CDR2 YSYEKL. Unmatched junction bases numbered 10, after V lost 4 bases and J lost 2 bases. The CDR3 is 17 residues long.

The V gene is TRBV7-2, the J gene TRBJ2-7; D gene uncertain. CDR1 and CDR2 (germline): SGHTA, FQGNSA. The CDR3 has 14 residues. V gave up 1 base and J gave up 6 bases, with 13 bases separating them. CDR3 bases: TGTGCCAGCAGCTTAGGACCGTCGAGCGCCGAGCAGTACTTC. Translation gives CASSLGPSSAEQYF.

The count of this clone is one. The chain employs TRBV5-6 and TRBJ2-7; D unclear. The V end lost 1 base, the J end lost 5 bases, and 13 bases lay between the germline ends. From germline, CDR1 is SGHDT and CDR2 YYEEEE. The CDR3 runs to 14 residues. The CDR3 sequence is CASSLLKTTHEQYF. Here the CDR3 DNA reads TGTGCCAGCAGCTTGTTGAAAACCACACACGAGCAGTACTTC.

The chain employs TRBV24-1 and TRBJ1-2; D perhaps matches TRBD1 (6 bases). V dropped 4 bases and J dropped 8 bases, with 13 bases sitting between them. Germline V CDR1 and CDR2: KGHDR, SFDVKD. The CDR3 has 13 amino acids. The CDR3 is CATSDATGRGYTF. CDR3 sequence (DNA): TGTGCCACCAGTGACGCTACAGGGAGAGGCTACACCTTC.

This clone was found a few times. The chain recombines TRBV12-3 or TRBV12-4 with TRBJ1-6, with D hard to call. V shed 3 bases and J shed 16 bases, with 13 bases lying between them. This CDR3 spans 12 amino acids. CDR3 bases: TGTGCCAGCAGTTTCCGCGGGGAAAAACTCCACTTT. It is translated as CASSFRGEKLHF.

The DNA for the CDR3 is TGTGCCAGCAGTTTGCTCGGGACAGGAAAGGGCGAGCAGTTCTTC. This encodes CASSLLGTGKGEQFF. V usage is TRBV27 and J usage is TRBJ2-1, with TRBD1 matching 8 bases. Per the germline V gene, CDR1 is MNHEY and CDR2 is SMNVEV (reference sequence). Losses at the gene ends were 3 bases for V and 10 bases for J; bases not matched to a gene: 11. The CDR3 sequence is 15 residues long.

This chain connects TRBV5-1 to TRBJ2-1, with D perhaps matching TRBD2 (6 bases). Germline loops: CDR1 SGHRS, CDR2 YFSETQ. This CDR3 region has 15 residues. The V end was cut by 2 bases, the J end by 3 bases, with 12 bases between. CDR3 bases: TGCGCCAGCAGCTTAGGGCGGGATCTCTACAATGAGCAGTTCTTC. It translates to CASSLGRDLYNEQFF.

The chain joins TRBV10-3 to TRBJ1-1; D remains unclear. Deletions cut 6 bases from V and 2 bases from J, with 13 bases between. Looked up from germline, CDR1 is ENHRY and CDR2 is SYGVKD. The CDR3 is 14 residues long. The CDR3 sequence: CAISQEVGNTEAFF. The CDR3 DNA is TGTGCCATCAGCCAGGAGGTGGGAAACACTGAAGCTTTCTTT.

CDR3 DNA: TGTGCCACCAGCAGAGTCGGTGGGCGGGAAGAGACCCAGTACTTC. Protein sequence: CATSRVGGREETQYF. V gene TRBV15 combines with J gene TRBJ2-5; possibly TRBD2 for D (5 bases). Per the germline V gene, CDR1 is LNHNV and CDR2 is YYDKDF (reference sequence). Trimming left V 1 base short and J 3 bases short, with 12 bases between. The CDR3 covers 15 residues.

The rearrangement uses TRBV29-1 and TRBJ2-1; 7 nucleotides agree with TRBD1. The CDR3 runs to 14 residues. Germline V CDR1 and CDR2: SQVTM, ANQGSEA. With 0 bases clipped from V and 9 bases from J, the junction kept 8 bases outside the gene matches. CDR3 region: CSVEEGQRKGEQFF. The CDR3 nucleotides are TGCAGCGTTGAAGAGGGACAGCGGAAGGGTGAGCAGTTCTTC.

This clone occurred a few times. V and J are TRBV27 and TRBJ2-3; the match to TRBD2 covers 9 bases. In germline, CDR1 is MNHEY, CDR2 SMNVEV (reference sequence). The CDR3 totals 16 residues. Trimming removed 5 bases from V and 7 bases from J; junction bases left unmatched: 13. This CDR3 reads CASSPSTSGAMNTQYF. CDR3 DNA sequence: TGTGCCAGCAGTCCTTCGACTAGCGGTGCGATGAATACGCAGTATTTT.

This clone showed up just once. CDR3 DNA: TGTGCCAGCAGGGATCGGACAGGATACAATGAGCAGTTCTTC. This gives the protein CASRDRTGYNEQFF. The V and J genes are TRBV6-6 and TRBJ2-1; 7 bases map to TRBD1. The CDR3 is 14 amino acids. Trimming removed 6 bases from V and 4 bases from J; junction bases left unmatched: 6. Germline loops: CDR1 MNHNY, CDR2 SVGAGI (reference sequence).

The rearrangement links TRBV3-1 (or the pseudogene TRBV3-2) to TRBJ1-2; TRBD1 matches at 8 bases. The CDR3 has 14 residues. Trimming cost V 0 bases and J 4 bases; bases outside gene matches: 1. Germline CDR1 reads LGHDT; CDR2 reads YNNKEL (reference sequence). CDR3 region: CASSQDTGGYGYTF. The CDR3 DNA reads as TGTGCCAGCAGCCAAGACACAGGGGGCTATGGCTACACCTTC.

This sequence joins TRBV27 and TRBJ1-6, with no clear D. The V end was cut by 7 bases, the J end by 6 bases, with 10 bases between. The germline CDR1 and CDR2 sequences are MNHEY and SMNVEV (reference sequence). The CDR3 is 13 amino acids. The CDR3 DNA reads as TGTGCCAGCACAGAGACATTTAATTCACCCCTCCACTTT. It is translated as CASTETFNSPLHF.

The V gene is TRBV2, the J gene TRBJ1-1, with D unresolved. The V gene lost 5 bases and the J gene lost 3 bases, with 16 bases spanning the gap. The CDR3 has 15 amino acids. The germline V gene has CDR1 SNHLY and CDR2 FYNNEI. Here the CDR3 reads CASSPEAGRYTEAFF. The CDR3 nucleotides are TGTGCCAGCAGTCCAGAAGCGGGTCGGTACACTGAAGCTTTCTTT.

This chain joins TRBV13 and TRBJ2-7; D is possibly TRBD1 (5 bases). V was clipped by 3 bases and J by 2 bases, with 8 bases between them. This CDR3 contains 13 residues. Germline values: CDR1 PRHDT, CDR2 FYEKMQ (reference sequence). The CDR3 sequence: CASSFRGAYEQYF. CDR3 nucleotides: TGTGCCAGCAGCTTTAGGGGCGCCTACGAGCAGTACTTC. The full variable domain, in which reference TRBV13 and TRBJ2-7 provide the parts outside the CDR3, is AAGVIQSPRHLIKEKRETATLKCYPIPRHDTVYWYQQGPGQDPQFLISFYEKMQSDKGSIPDRFSAQQFSDYHSELNMSSLELGDSALYFCASSFRGAYEQYFGPGTRLTVT.

This chain connects TRBV5-1 to TRBJ1-1, with unresolved D. This CDR3 is built from 15 residues. Germline loops: CDR1 SGHRS, CDR2 YFSETQ. The V end lost 4 bases, the J end lost 1 base, and 14 bases lay between the germline ends. The CDR3 here is CASSADGLPNTEAFF. The CDR3 DNA reads as TGCGCCAGCAGCGCGGACGGACTCCCGAACACTGAAGCTTTCTTT.